This T cell receptor gamma chain was recovered during a study of gamma-delta T cells after stem cell transplantation. This CDR3 contains 19 residues. J lost 12 bases, V lost 2 bases, and 19 bases had no gene match. Germline V gene lookup returns CDR1 GITISATS and CDR2 ISYDGTV (reference sequence). With CATT, TCRdb re-called clones from the RT-PCR reads. The sample lists 1,700 or so gamma-chain clones, 3% to 4% occurring once. Comment on this clone: Since a far larger clone is one base different, this is likely a read error.

The clonotype originates from a human donor. It is not recorded whose cells these are; they may come from a transplant donor. The chain joins TRGV9 to TRGJP. What was sequenced was gamma-delta T cells. The CDR3 DNA reads as TGTGCCTTGTGGGAGGAGAAAAATTCCCCCGGGTCGGGCAAAAAAATCAAGGTATTT. Translated: CALWEEKNSPGSGKKIKVF.